This record covers a single TCR beta chain. Its antigen is not known. This sample is part of a study of vaccination effects on CD4 cells after COVID-19. Study-level findings and limits: Vaccine-induced clones in healthy vaccinees cross-reacted with common cold coronaviruses in only 1 of 255 cases.

Clones were sequenced by immunoSEQ multiplex PCR, and TCRdb holds only the in-frame ones, with some missing. The sample has tens of thousands of clones; roughly 81% are singletons. Upon completion of about eleven days in culture, CD4+ T cells were isolated. Each person got two doses of an mRNA SARS-CoV-2 vaccine, BNT162b2 or mRNA-1273. Germline CDR1 is LGHNT and CDR2 is FRNRAP. CDR3 length: 15 residues. V dropped 3 bases and J dropped 0 bases, with 6 bases sitting between them. Sequencing used CD4+ T cells from PBMCs cultured without peptide, obtained after COVID-19 vaccination. The receptor was derived from a human donor who received a COVID-19 vaccine. The chain combines TRBV12-5 with TRBJ2-6, with D perhaps assigned TRBD1 or TRBD2 (5 bases each). The CDR3 bases are TGTGCTAGTGGTTTCGGGGCCTCTGGGGCCAACGTCCTGACTTTC. This sequence encodes CASGFGASGANVLTF.